Listed below are T cell receptor beta chains from one sample, sequenced in a study of beta chain features in type 1 diabetes. Here immunoSEQ multiplex PCR was the method, and the copy in TCRdb shows in-frame clones only, minus some. The table lists about 330,000 clones, more than 9.5% of them singletons. The sample taken for sequencing was naive CD4+ T cells from blood. These receptors originate from a woman aged 25 to 45 in good health. Both conserved end residues are part of each CDR3. The D gene is left open where the match is weak.

v_gene | d_gene | CDR3aa
TRBV29-1 | TRBD2 | CSASGTSGPSTGELFF
TRBV7-2 | TRBD2 | CASKTPGLGKQFF
TRBV7-3 | TRBD2 | CASSLVGSGNTDTQYF
TRBV5-1 | - | CASSLDPGFGYGYTF
TRBV7-9 | TRBD2 | CASSAREGRYNEQFF
TRBV25-1 | - | CASSDLQGFYNEQFF
TRBV7-2 | - | CASPDYYNEQFF
TRBV25-1 | - | CASSESVEETQYF
TRBV2 | - | CASNPDSYGYTF
TRBV7-7 | TRBD1 | CASSNGQGTITPTYNEQFF
TRBV5-1 | - | CASSPGGDYGYTF
TRBV2 | - | CARRVVRVQETQYF
TRBV28 | TRBD1 | CASSLGTARPTYEQYF
TRBV19 | TRBD2 | CASSSAGVAGGPYNEQFF
TRBV7-2 | - | CASSLAGILTDTQYF
TRBV5-4 | - | CASSLGTDTEAFF
TRBV10-3 | - | CAISGSGNEQFF
TRBV6-6 | TRBD1 | CASSVRQGSTEAFF
TRBV2 | - | CASTPEWGGDEQYF
TRBV5-1 | TRBD1 | CASSLEGQGALGVKNIQYF
TRBV10-3 | TRBD2 | CAISDGVRGPAGAFYEQYF
TRBV5-1 | TRBD2 | CASNNGLAGHEQYF
TRBV28 | TRBD1 | CASSRGLQETQYF
TRBV4-3 | TRBD2 | CASSQGPSGASYNEQFF
TRBV7-3 | TRBD1 | CASSLNRGTYNEQFF
TRBV11-2 | - | CASSPRGVSSYNEQFF
TRBV5-1 | TRBD2 | CASSLAQRERKETQYF
TRBV7-9 | - | CASSLGRGRRTEAFF
TRBV4-3 | TRBD2 | CASSQVGTSGSSYNEQFF
TRBV18 | TRBD1 | CASSPGTGKWETQYF
TRBV6-1 | - | CASRRGGAQGEQYF
TRBV28 | - | CASSLGGDYGYTF